This entry lists 21 T cell receptor beta chains sequenced from one sample in a study of T cells in Graves' hyperthyroidism and ophthalmopathy. Researchers took RNA transcripts and amplified the TCR beta CDR3 regions from them. In the first-round RT-PCR of the TCR CDR3, the HTBI primer set was used. TCRdb fed the multiplex PCR reads into MiXCR, producing one record per CDR3 protein. The data contain about half a million distinct CDR3 sequences, 20% of them seen just once; the ten biggest clones take up 47%. Input material: blood. These receptors all come from a man aged 35 to 55 with Graves' ophthalmopathy.

The CDR3 region is CASSPEGAVLTF. In nucleotides, the CDR3 is TGTGCCAGCAGCCCAGAGGGGGCCGTCCTGACTTTC. V usage is TRBV6-2 or TRBV6-3 and J usage is TRBJ2-6; 7 bases map to TRBD1. Losses at the gene ends were 6 bases for V and 12 bases for J; bases not matched to a gene: 5. The CDR3 runs 12 residues. CDR1 and CDR2 from the germline V gene are MNHEY and SVGEGT.

This clonotype was picked up many times. This chain connects TRBV7-2 to TRBJ1-6; maybe TRBD1 (5 bases). Germline values: CDR1 SGHTA, CDR2 FQGNSA. V was pared by 0 bases and J by 12 bases, with 15 bases between. The CDR3 is 15 residues long. The CDR3 nucleotides read TGTGCCAGCAGCTTAGCGCCACGGCCCCAGGGACCCCTCCACTTT. The encoded protein is CASSLAPRPQGPLHF.

This clonotype has a handful of counts. J is TRBJ2-7 and V is TRBV15; D call uncertain. Germline V lookup: CDR1 LNHNV, CDR2 YYDKDF (reference sequence). The length of the CDR3 is 13 residues. The V and J ends lost 5 bases and 2 bases respectively, with 10 bases between them. The CDR3 here is CATSRPGTYEQYF. CDR3 sequence (DNA): TGTGCCACCAGCCGACCTGGAACCTACGAGCAGTACTTC.

In its sample, this clonotype was seen many times. The chain employs TRBV28 and TRBJ2-1; 10 bases are a match to TRBD2. The trim removed 4 bases at V and 1 base at J, leaving 4 bases unmatched. Germline V gives CDR1 MDHEN, CDR2 SYDVKM. The CDR3 loop spans 16 amino acids. The CDR3 DNA reads TGTGCCAGCAGTTCGTTAGCGGGAGGTTCCTACAATGAGCAGTTCTTC. Amino acid sequence: CASSSLAGGSYNEQFF.

V usage is TRBV11-2 and J usage is TRBJ1-1, with D tentatively TRBD1 (5 bases). Germline assignment: CDR1 SGHAT and CDR2 FQNNGV. V was clipped by 6 bases and J by 0 bases, with 20 bases between them. This CDR3 is 17 amino acids long. Here the CDR3 reads CASSPPPGQTLNTEAFF. Here the CDR3 DNA reads TGTGCCAGCAGTCCGCCTCCCGGACAAACCTTGAACACTGAAGCTTTCTTT.

This clonotype turned up a few times. The gene calls are TRBV24-1 and TRBJ2-5; D is unresolved. Germline loops: CDR1 KGHDR, CDR2 SFDVKD. This CDR3 spans 16 amino acids. V was clipped by 2 bases and J by 0 bases, with 12 bases between them. The CDR3 sequence is CATSDSGRMYQETQYF. The CDR3 DNA is TGTGCCACCAGTGATTCCGGACGGATGTACCAAGAGACCCAGTACTTC.

This clonotype was observed many times. The genes are TRBV11-2 and TRBJ1-2; D unresolved. This CDR3 contains 13 residues. Trimming took off 1 base at V and 7 bases at J, with 10 bases between the two ends. The germline V gene encodes CDR1 SGHAT and CDR2 FQNNGV. The CDR3: CASSLVRASGYTF. DNA of the CDR3: TGTGCCAGCAGCTTAGTCAGAGCCAGTGGCTACACCTTC.

Ten or more counts support this clonotype. The rearrangement links TRBV12-3 or TRBV12-4 to TRBJ2-7; D call uncertain. The ends were cut back, 3 bases at V and 0 bases at J, with 6 bases in the middle. The CDR3 is made up of 13 amino acids. CDR3 coding DNA: TGTGCCAGCAGTTTCCCCGCCTCCTACGAGCAGTACTTC. It codes for CASSFPASYEQYF.

A word on this clonotype: This sequence may be a read error, since a much larger clone differs from it by one base. Likely a read error: the CDR3 ends without its conserved phenylalanine or tryptophan. The CDR3 nucleotides are TGTGCCAGCAGTGAAGGAGCGTCTAGCACAGATACGCAGTATCTT. Translated, it gives CASSEGASSTDTQYL. The gene calls are TRBV2 and TRBJ2-3, with D unresolved. From germline, CDR1 is SNHLY and CDR2 FYNNEI. Trimming left V 1 base short and J 0 bases short, with 8 bases between. The CDR3 extends over 15 amino acids.

A remark on this clonotype: This may come from a read error, since a much larger clone is one base off. V gene TRBV30 combines with J gene TRBJ2-4; tentatively, D is TRBD2 (5 bases). This CDR3 is built from 14 residues. Germline V CDR1 and CDR2: GTSNPN, SVGIG (reference sequence). CDR3 in DNA: TGTGCCTGGACCGAGGGAGTAGCCGAAAACATTCAGTACTTC. Translation gives CAWTEGVAENIQYF.

In its sample, this clonotype was seen once. This chain links TRBV5-1 with TRBJ2-6; D uncertain. This CDR3 comprises 16 residues. V was cut by 0 bases and J by 0 bases, with 7 bases left in between. From germline, CDR1 is SGHRS and CDR2 YFSETQ. CDR3 in amino acids: CASSLGDYSGANVLTF. CDR3 in DNA: TGCGCCAGCAGCTTGGGAGATTACTCTGGGGCCAACGTCCTGACTTTC.

This clonotype was counted ten times or more. The chain combines TRBV2 with TRBJ2-5, with TRBD2 matching over 9 bases. The CDR3 totals 16 residues. The germline gives CDR1 SNHLY, CDR2 FYNNEI. Germline trimming cut 4 bases from V and 4 bases from J; bases unmatched to any gene: 10. DNA of the CDR3: TGTGCCAGCAGTGGGGGAGGGGCGGGGGGGCGAGAGACCCAGTACTTC. This gives the protein CASSGGGAGGRETQYF.

This clonotype was observed a few times. The chain is built from TRBV4-1 and TRBJ2-5; 7 bases match TRBD1. Germline values: CDR1 MGHRA, CDR2 YSYEKL. This CDR3 is 16 amino acids long. Trimming at V came to 0 bases and at J to 7 bases, leaving 11 bases not matched to a gene. CDR3 DNA sequence: TGCGCCAGCAGCCAAGATGGGACAGTTAGCCGGGGGACCCAGTACTTC. Its translation: CASSQDGTVSRGTQYF.

The chain joins TRBV12-3 or TRBV12-4 to TRBJ2-2; tentative D call: TRBD1 (6 bases). V lost 3 bases, J lost 1 base, and 9 bases lay in between. The CDR3 is 15 amino acids. The CDR3 protein is CASSFGTKNTGELFF. CDR3 coding DNA: TGTGCCAGCAGTTTCGGGACAAAGAACACCGGGGAGCTGTTTTTT.

The chain couples TRBV7-8 to TRBJ2-3; 8 bases map to TRBD2. J lost 1 base, V lost 3 bases, and 3 bases had no gene match. There are 15 residues in the CDR3. CDR1 is SGHVS and CDR2 is FQNEAQ in the germline V gene. This chain's CDR3 is CASSFGGVRTDTQYF. CDR3 in DNA: TGTGCCAGCAGCTTCGGGGGGGTCCGCACAGATACGCAGTATTTT.

In its sample, this clonotype was seen a few times. The genes are TRBV6-1 and TRBJ2-5; D uncertain. The CDR3 has 14 residues. Germline CDR1 reads MNHNS; CDR2 reads SASEGT. The V and J ends lost 5 bases and 5 bases respectively, with 15 bases between them. The CDR3 DNA is TGTGCCAGCAGTAAGAACAACTATGACGAGACCCAGTACTTC. It encodes CASSKNNYDETQYF.

This clonotype appeared a few times. The chain uses TRBV6-6 and TRBJ2-6; 7 positions match TRBD1. The trim removed 0 bases at V and 1 base at J, leaving 18 bases unmatched. The CDR3 is made up of 22 amino acids. In germline, CDR1 is MNHNY, CDR2 SVGAGI (reference sequence). CDR3 amino acids: CASSYSFYGPGQLPSGANVLTF. CDR3 nucleotides: TGTGCCAGCAGTTACTCGTTCTATGGGCCGGGACAGCTCCCTTCTGGGGCCAACGTCCTGACTTTC.

This clonotype appeared many times. The genes are TRBV5-1 and TRBJ2-7, with a tentative D call TRBD1 (8 bases). Germline V gives CDR1 SGHRS, CDR2 YFSETQ. The germline V and J ends were trimmed by 1 base and 2 bases, with 19 bases remaining between them. The CDR3 loop spans 17 amino acids. The CDR3 is CASSLPQGGQWAYEQYF. In DNA, the CDR3 is TGCGCCAGCAGCTTGCCACAGGGGGGGCAGTGGGCCTACGAGCAGTACTTC.

This clonotype has only a few counts. The rearrangement links TRBV15 to TRBJ1-5; weak D call: TRBD1 (5 bases). CDR1 is LNHNV, CDR2 YYDKDF, per germline (reference sequence). The length of the CDR3 is 21 residues. The V and J ends lost 1 base and 6 bases respectively, with 31 bases between them. The CDR3 DNA sequence: TGTGCCACCAGCAGAGGACTCACCGCACCGGACCTCACCCCAAGGGGTCAGCCCCAGCATTTT. Translation: CATSRGLTAPDLTPRGQPQHF.

A few counts support this clonotype. The CDR3 DNA follows: TGCAGTGCTAGGGAACCGGGACAGGGCTTGACCCAGTACTTC. Its translation is CSAREPGQGLTQYF. The chain joins TRBV20-1 to TRBJ2-5; 9 bases are shared with TRBD1. This CDR3 has 14 residues. Germline V gene lookup returns CDR1 DFQATT and CDR2 SNEGSKA (reference sequence). The V gene end was trimmed by 3 bases and the J gene end by 7 bases; junction bases not matched to a gene: 9.

The J gene is TRBJ1-1, the V gene TRBV30; D remains ambiguous. The V end lost 0 bases, the J end lost 1 base, and 9 bases lay between the germline ends. Germline V gives CDR1 GTSNPN, CDR2 SVGIG (reference sequence). This CDR3 comprises 14 residues. CDR3: CAWSVELTNTEAFF. CDR3 in DNA: TGTGCCTGGAGTGTAGAACTGACGAACACTGAAGCTTTCTTT.